Listed here are 3 T cell receptor beta chains from one sample, sequenced in a study of blood T cell repertoires in COVID-19 (dated by TCRdb to 2019 to 2021). The library was obtained by the immunoSEQ multiplex PCR assay. Entries here come from immuneACCESS through TCRdb and include only in-frame sequences with V and J called. Some clones fail to appear in such tables; in the studies checked, an unresolved V gene covers under half of the shortfall, and the cause of the remainder is unknown. The sample table shows some 210,000 clones, and roughly 81% are seen once. The ten biggest clones cover around 7.3% of the sample. The sequencing input was peripheral blood. These receptors were collected from a woman between 45 and 65 years old with active or convalescent COVID-19.

This chain joins TRBV5-1 and TRBJ1-1, with a weak D call TRBD1 (6 bases). The CDR3 has 15 amino acids. V was pared by 0 bases and J by 1 base, with 10 bases between. In germline, CDR1 is SGHRS, CDR2 YFSETQ. The chain's CDR3 is CASSLDGGRNTEAFF. Here the CDR3 DNA reads TGCGCCAGCAGCTTGGATGGGGGCCGGAACACTGAAGCTTTCTTT.

The chain links TRBV7-2 to TRBJ2-5, with D tentatively TRBD1 (5 bases). Deletions cut 2 bases from V and 7 bases from J, with 14 bases between. From germline, CDR1 is SGHTA and CDR2 FQGNSA. This CDR3 is built from 14 residues. CDR3 bases: TGTGCCAGCAGCTTATGGCAGGGCGGCGGGACCCAGTACTTC. This encodes CASSLWQGGGTQYF. The whole variable domain, remainder taken from reference TRBV7-2 and TRBJ2-5, is GAGVSQSPSNKVTEKGKDVELRCDPISGHTALYWYRQSLGQGLEFLIYFQGNSAPDKSGLPSDRFSAERTGGSVSTLTIQRTQQEDSAVYLCASSLWQGGGTQYFGPGTRLLVL.

This chain joins TRBV5-1 and TRBJ1-2; TRBD1 is a possible D gene (5 bases). This CDR3 comprises 13 residues. Germline CDR1 reads SGHRS; CDR2 reads YFSETQ. V was shortened by 0 bases and J by 7 bases, with 10 bases between the two germline ends. The CDR3 sequence: CASSLDLGAGYTF. As DNA, the CDR3 is TGCGCCAGCAGCTTGGATCTAGGGGCTGGCTACACCTTC.